This T cell receptor beta chain was sequenced during a study of T cell responses to AZD1222 COVID-19 vaccine. Broader study findings: Once two AZD1222 doses were given, Spike-specific TCR breadth and depth went up. Epitopes outside B.1.351 and B.1.1.7 mutated regions reportedly drew nearly half of spike TCRs. White British donors predominated, females outnumbered males, and clonal diversity was possibly underestimated.

J was trimmed by 5 bases and V by 4 bases; bases with no gene match: 6. Germline V gene lookup returns CDR1 SGHTS and CDR2 YDEGEE. The CDR3 length is 15 residues. The method was immunoSEQ multiplex PCR; TCRdb's version includes in-frame clones alone and lacks a portion of them. The data contain fewer than 55,000 clones, about 83% of them singletons. This clone was detected only a few times. The antigen is unknown. V usage is TRBV5-8 and J usage is TRBJ2-2, with 9 bases that match TRBD1. The sequenced sample was peripheral blood, obtained on day 0 of AZD1222 vaccination. The clonotype comes from an adult in good health. Here the CDR3 reads CASSQGQGWTGELFF. DNA for the CDR3: TGTGCCAGCAGCCAGGGACAGGGCTGGACCGGGGAGCTGTTTTTT. Complete variable domain (other parts from reference TRBV5-8 and TRBJ2-2): EAGVTQSPTHLIKTRGQQATLRCSPISGHTSVYWYQQALGLGLQFLLWYDEGEERNRGNFPPRFSGRQFPNYSSELNVNALELEDSALYLCASSQGQGWTGELFFGEGSRLTVL.